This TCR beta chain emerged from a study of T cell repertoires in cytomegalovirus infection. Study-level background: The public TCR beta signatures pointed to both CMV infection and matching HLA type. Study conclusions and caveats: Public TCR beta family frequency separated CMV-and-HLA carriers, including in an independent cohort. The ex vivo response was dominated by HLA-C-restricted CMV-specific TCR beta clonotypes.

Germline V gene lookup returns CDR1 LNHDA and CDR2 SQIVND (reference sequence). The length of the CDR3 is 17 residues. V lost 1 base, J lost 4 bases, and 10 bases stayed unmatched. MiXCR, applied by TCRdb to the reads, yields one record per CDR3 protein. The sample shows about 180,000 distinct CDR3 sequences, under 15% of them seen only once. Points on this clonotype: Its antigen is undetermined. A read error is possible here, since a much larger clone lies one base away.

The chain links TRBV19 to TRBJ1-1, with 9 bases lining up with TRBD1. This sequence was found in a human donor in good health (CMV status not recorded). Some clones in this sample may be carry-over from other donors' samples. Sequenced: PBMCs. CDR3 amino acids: CASSIVPGQGTGTEAFF. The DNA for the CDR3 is TGTGCCAGTAGTATAGTCCCGGGACAGGGAACCGGCACTGAAGCTTTCTTT.